The 3 T cell receptor beta chains below come from one sample, sequenced in a study of blood T cell repertoires in COVID-19. Assay: immunoSEQ multiplex PCR; the TCRdb copy retains only in-frame clones and omits some. Of around 80,000 clones listed, approximately 81% are singletons. Material for sequencing was peripheral blood. Receptor source: an elderly woman with acute or convalescent COVID-19.

The CDR3 nucleotides read TGCGCCAGCAGCTTGGCCGGGACTAGCGGCCAAGAGACCCAGTACTTC. This gives the protein CASSLAGTSGQETQYF. The chain has TRBV5-1 and TRBJ2-5, with TRBD2 matching 11 bases. The CDR3 contains 16 residues. The V gene's germline CDR1 is SGHRS and CDR2 YFSETQ. Unmatched junction bases numbered 2, after V lost 0 bases and J lost 1 base.

This chain joins TRBV10-1 and TRBJ1-1; D possibly corresponds to TRBD1 (5 bases). Germline V gives CDR1 WNHNN, CDR2 SYGVQD (reference sequence). The CDR3 totals 13 residues. Trimming stripped 5 bases from V and 1 base from J, with 8 bases between. As DNA, the CDR3 is TGCGCCAGCAGTCCCGGGGGGAACACTGAAGCTTTCTTT. This sequence encodes CASSPGGNTEAFF.

This chain links TRBV9 with TRBJ2-1; D may be TRBD1 (5 bases). Trimming took off 0 bases at V and 2 bases at J, with 9 bases between the two ends. This CDR3 is built from 15 residues. Germline assignment: CDR1 SGDLS and CDR2 YYNGEE. This CDR3 is CASSVEDTAYNEQFF. In DNA, the CDR3 is TGTGCCAGCAGCGTAGAGGACACAGCCTACAATGAGCAGTTCTTC. Combining the CDR3 with reference TRBV9 and TRBJ2-1 gives the whole variable domain DSGVTQTPKHLITATGQRVTLRCSPRSGDLSVYWYQQSLDQGLQFLIQYYNGEERAKGNILERFSAQQFPDLHSELNLSSLELGDSALYFCASSVEDTAYNEQFFGPGTRLTVL.